The entry that follows covers one T cell receptor (beta chain) sequence. No antigen is known for it. The data are from a study of identifying expanded T cells in peripheral blood. Some clones are missing from TCRdb's copy, which holds only in-frame ones; the method was immunoSEQ multiplex PCR. In the table there are 90,000 to 120,000 clones, roughly 89% of which are singletons. V lost 5 bases to trimming and J lost 5 bases, with 15 bases between them. Germline V gene data show CDR1 as SNHLY and CDR2 as FYNNEI. The CDR3 is 14 amino acids. Whole-study results and caveats: Differentially abundant clones: around 1.1 between replicates, 15 to 17 at roughly 15 days, 19 to 20 at four.

The source is a person aged 18 to 70 in good health. J is TRBJ1-2 and V is TRBV2, with D tentatively TRBD1 (5 bases). The sequencing input was blood. The DNA of the CDR3 is TGTGCCAGCAGTTCCGCCGGGACCGGGTATGGCTACACCTTC. Translating it yields CASSSAGTGYGYTF. Complete variable domain (other parts from reference TRBV2 and TRBJ1-2): EPEVTQTPSHQVTQMGQEVILRCVPISNHLYFYWYRQILGQKVEFLVSFYNNEISEKSEIFDDQFSVERPDGSNFTLKIRSTKLEDSAMYFCASSSAGTGYGYTFGSGTRLTVV.